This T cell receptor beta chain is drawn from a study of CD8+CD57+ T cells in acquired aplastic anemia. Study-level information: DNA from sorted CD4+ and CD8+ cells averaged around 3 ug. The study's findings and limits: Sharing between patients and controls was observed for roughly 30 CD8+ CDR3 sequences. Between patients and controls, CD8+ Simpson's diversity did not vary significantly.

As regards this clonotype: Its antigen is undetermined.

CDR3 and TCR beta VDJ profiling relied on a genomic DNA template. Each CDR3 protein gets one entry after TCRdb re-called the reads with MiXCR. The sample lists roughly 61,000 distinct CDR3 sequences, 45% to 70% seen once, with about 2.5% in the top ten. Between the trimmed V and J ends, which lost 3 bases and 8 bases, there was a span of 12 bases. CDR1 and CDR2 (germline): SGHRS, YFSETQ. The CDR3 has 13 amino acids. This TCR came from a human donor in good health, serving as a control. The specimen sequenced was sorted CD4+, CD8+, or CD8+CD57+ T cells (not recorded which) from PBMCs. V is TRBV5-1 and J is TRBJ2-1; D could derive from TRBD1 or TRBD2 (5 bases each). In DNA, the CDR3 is TGCGCCAGCAGCTGGGACGGAAGGGATGAGCAGTTCTTC. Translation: CASSWDGRDEQFF.